These 20 T cell receptor beta chains were all obtained from the same sample, sequenced in a study of molecular identifiers for immune sequencing clone quantification. One entry per CDR3 protein results from TCRdb running MiXCR on the PCR reads. Among tens of thousands of distinct CDR3 sequences, around 27% were seen once, and the ten largest hold around 0.77%. The sample comprised naive CD8+ T cells from blood, with Jurkat cell RNA spiked in. Subset: FACS-sorted CD8+CD4-CCR7+CD45RA+ naive T cells. The receptor source for this set is a human donor in good health. Some libraries in this study had Jurkat cell RNA spiked in.

This clonotype was observed at least ten times. This sequence joins TRBV28 and TRBJ2-7; tentative D call: TRBD1 (6 bases). The CDR3 has 14 amino acids. Germline lookup yields CDR1 MDHEN and CDR2 SYDVKM. Trimming stripped 1 base from V and 5 bases from J, with 12 bases between. The CDR3 loop reads CASSLLGQGNEQYF. Here the CDR3 DNA reads TGTGCCAGCAGTTTATTGGGGCAGGGGAACGAGCAGTACTTC.

This clonotype appeared once. Mismatch with germline at one junction end may stem from a read error. The V gene is TRBV29-1, the J gene TRBJ2-5; tentatively, D is TRBD1 or TRBD2 (5 bases each). The CDR3 length is 16 residues. Per the germline V gene, CDR1 is SQVTM and CDR2 is ANQGSEA. CDR3 amino acids: CGVAALDGAGRDAQYF. CDR3 sequence (DNA): TGCGGCGTTGCCGCTTTGGACGGGGCCGGCCGGGATGCCCAGTACTTC.

Note on this clonotype: Possible read error: a much larger clone is one base away. The chain employs TRBV5-5 and TRBJ2-7; D is uncertain. CDR1 SGHKS and CDR2 YYEKEE come from the germline V gene (reference sequence). The CDR3 totals 15 residues. CDR3 sequence (DNA): TGTGCCAGCAGCTTGGCCCAACTGCGCCCCTACGAGCAGCACTTC. It yields the protein CASSLAQLRPYEQHF.

The J gene is TRBJ2-1, the V gene TRBV2; a weak D match, TRBD1 (6 bases). Trimming took off 2 bases at V and 2 bases at J, with 13 bases between the two ends. CDR1 is SNHLY and CDR2 is FYNNEI in the germline V gene. This CDR3 region has 16 residues. The CDR3 reads CASSEYLDSAYNEQFF. In DNA form, the CDR3 reads TGTGCCAGCAGTGAATACTTGGACAGTGCCTACAATGAGCAGTTCTTC.

The chain has TRBV6-1 and TRBJ2-7, with D tentatively TRBD1 (6 bases). CDR1 is MNHNS, CDR2 SASEGT, per germline. CDR3 size: 14 residues. The ends were cut back, 2 bases at V and 4 bases at J, with 12 bases in the middle. This chain's CDR3 is CASSESRRGYEQYF. The CDR3 DNA follows: TGTGCCAGCAGTGAAAGCCGCAGGGGTTACGAGCAGTACTTC.

Remarks on this clonotype: A much larger clone lies a single base off, so this may be a read error. The chain couples TRBV7-9 to TRBJ1-5, with TRBD1 identical over 9 bases. The CDR3 runs 16 residues. Per the germline V gene, CDR1 is SEHNR and CDR2 is FQNEAQ (reference sequence). Unmatched junction bases numbered 12, after V lost 7 bases and J lost 5 bases. The CDR3 region is CASNVLDRGWDQPQHF. DNA of the CDR3: TGTGCCAGCAATGTCCTGGACAGGGGATGGGATCAGCCCCAGCATTTT.

In its sample, this clonotype was seen a few times. J is TRBJ1-2 and V is TRBV29-1; no definite D call. This CDR3 is built from 12 residues. Between the trimmed V and J ends, which lost 4 bases and 2 bases, there was a span of 8 bases. Per the germline V gene, CDR1 is SQVTM and CDR2 is ANQGSEA. The CDR3: CSVAGSNYGYTF. CDR3 coding DNA: TGCAGCGTTGCAGGCAGCAACTATGGCTACACCTTC.

This chain joins TRBV4-1 and TRBJ2-7; D uncertain. The CDR3 is made up of 13 amino acids. Trimming cost V 0 bases and J 5 bases, with 8 bases left between them. Germline CDR1 is MGHRA and CDR2 is YSYEKL. The CDR3 coding sequence is TGCGCCAGCAGCCAAGAGTCGGCAGACGAGCAGTACTTC. Translation gives CASSQESADEQYF.

This clonotype was recorded a few times. A much larger clone is a single base away; this may be a read error. The V gene is TRBV6-2 or TRBV6-3, the J gene TRBJ2-3, with D hard to call. This CDR3 is built from 13 residues. Germline V gives CDR1 MNHEY, CDR2 SVGEGT. Trimming cost V 2 bases and J 8 bases, with 11 bases left between them. The CDR3 loop reads CASSYAAPGTQYF. CDR3 DNA: TGTGCCAGCAGTTACGCCGCCCCAGGTACGCAGTATTTT.

This clonotype was found many times. The gene calls are TRBV19 and TRBJ1-5; D not certain. Between the trimmed V and J ends, which lost 2 bases and 3 bases, there was a span of 11 bases. The CDR3 loop spans 15 amino acids. CDR1 LNHDA and CDR2 SQIVND come from the germline V gene (reference sequence). The CDR3 DNA reads as TGTGCCAGTAGTATAATCTCCAAACCCAATCAGCCCCAGCATTTT. Protein sequence: CASSIISKPNQPQHF.

This clonotype was detected only once. One junction end disagrees with the germline gene, perhaps due to a read error. The chain has TRBV20-1 and TRBJ1-5, with D unresolved. This CDR3 comprises 14 residues. CDR1 is DFQATT, CDR2 SNEGSKA, per germline (reference sequence). In nucleotides, the CDR3 is TGCAGTGCACGGCAGGTTTATAGCAATCCGCCCCCGCATTTT. Translating gives CSARQVYSNPPPHF.

This clonotype was detected only a few times. The chain couples TRBV6-2 or TRBV6-3 to TRBJ2-7; D is unclear. CDR1 and CDR2 (germline): MNHEY, SVGEGT. V dropped 6 bases and J dropped 7 bases, with 19 bases sitting between them. The CDR3 has 14 amino acids. This CDR3 is CASSLTGLLTEQYF. DNA of the CDR3: TGTGCCAGCAGCCTAACGGGCCTCCTCACGGAGCAGTACTTC.

This clonotype was seen repeatedly, ten times or more. This rearrangement joins TRBV4-3 to TRBJ1-1, with a possible D match to TRBD1 (6 bases). Germline-derived CDR1 and CDR2 are LGHNA and YSLEER. V dropped 4 bases and J dropped 4 bases, with 16 bases sitting between them. The CDR3 sequence is 15 residues long. CDR3 DNA sequence: TGCGCCAGCAGCCTGACAGGAAGTCCGGGCACTGAAGCTTTCTTT. Its translation: CASSLTGSPGTEAFF.

The rearrangement joins TRBV7-9 to TRBJ1-3; 7 nucleotides line up with TRBD1. Germline CDR1 and CDR2: SEHNR and FQNEAQ (reference sequence). Trimming at V came to 6 bases and at J to 4 bases, leaving 9 bases not matched to a gene. CDR3 size: 15 residues. The chain's CDR3 is CASSHDRVYGNTIYF. The CDR3 coding sequence is TGTGCCAGCAGTCATGACAGGGTCTACGGAAACACCATATATTTT.

This clonotype was picked up a small number of times. The V gene is TRBV9, the J gene TRBJ2-7; 9 nucleotides agree with TRBD1. Germline V CDR1 and CDR2: SGDLS, YYNGEE. This CDR3 is 14 amino acids long. V was pared by 3 bases and J by 4 bases, with 5 bases of the junction left unmatched. The CDR3 DNA reads as TGTGCCAGCAGCGGCCGACAGGGGGGATACGAGCAGTACTTC. Its translation is CASSGRQGGYEQYF.

As for this clonotype: A single base separates this from a much larger clone, so it may be a read error. The V call is TRBV28, the J call TRBJ1-5, with 7 positions matching TRBD1. This CDR3 contains 18 residues. Germline V gives CDR1 MDHEN, CDR2 SYDVKM. The CDR3 nucleotides are TGTGCCAGCAGTTTAGGGCAGGGGGGAACCTCGTTTGCTCGGCCCCTGCATTTT. Translation: CASSLGQGGTSFARPLHF.

This clonotype has just a few counts. This chain links TRBV3-1 with TRBJ1-1, with D possibly being TRBD1 (5 bases). This CDR3 is 15 amino acids long. Trimming took 2 bases from V and 3 from J, leaving 13 bases between them. Germline V gives CDR1 LGHDT, CDR2 YNNKEL (reference sequence). The CDR3 DNA reads as TGTGCCAGCAGCCAAATAAGGGAGGGGCACACTGAAGCTTTCTTT. Protein product: CASSQIREGHTEAFF.

This clonotype was seen ten or more times. The genes are TRBV7-2 and TRBJ2-2, with TRBD2 as a possible D gene (6 bases). The germline gives CDR1 SGHTA, CDR2 FQGNSA. Trimming cost V 8 bases and J 1 base, with 14 bases left between them. CDR3 length: 15 residues. The CDR3 sequence: CASRGTGGNTGELFF. As DNA, the CDR3 is TGTGCCAGCCGCGGGACCGGGGGGAACACCGGGGAGCTGTTTTTT.

This clonotype was recorded many times. V gene TRBV30 combines with J gene TRBJ2-3, with D perhaps assigned TRBD1 or TRBD2 (5 bases each). Trimming took 3 bases from V and 2 from J, leaving 18 bases between them. Per germline, CDR1 GTSNPN and CDR2 SVGIG (reference sequence). CDR3 length: 16 amino acids. CDR3 coding DNA: TGTGCCTGGAGCGGTACGCCGGGACCCCCCACAGATACGCAGTATTTT. It specifies CAWSGTPGPPTDTQYF.

The V call is TRBV6-5, the J call TRBJ2-1; no clear D gene. This CDR3 has 12 amino acids. Trimming left V 0 bases short and J 8 bases short, with 5 bases between. Germline CDR1 and CDR2: MNHEY and SVGAGI. CDR3 region: CASSYSEDEQFF. The CDR3 DNA follows: TGTGCCAGCAGTTACTCTGAAGATGAGCAGTTCTTC.